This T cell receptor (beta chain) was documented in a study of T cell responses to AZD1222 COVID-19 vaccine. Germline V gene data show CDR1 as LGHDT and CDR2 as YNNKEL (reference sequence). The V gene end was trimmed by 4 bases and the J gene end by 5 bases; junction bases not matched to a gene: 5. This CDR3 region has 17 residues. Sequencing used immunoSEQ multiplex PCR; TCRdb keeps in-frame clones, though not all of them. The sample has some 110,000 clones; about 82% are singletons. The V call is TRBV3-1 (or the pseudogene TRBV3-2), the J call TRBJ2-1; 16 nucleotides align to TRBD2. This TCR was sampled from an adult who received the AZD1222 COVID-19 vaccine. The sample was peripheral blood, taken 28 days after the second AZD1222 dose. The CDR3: CASSPGLAGGRNNEQFF. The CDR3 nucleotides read TGTGCCAGCAGCCCGGGACTAGCGGGAGGGCGGAACAATGAGCAGTTCTTC.